These 20 T cell receptor beta chains came from one sample sequenced in a study of shared clonotypes between healthy human individuals. Cells designated naive CD8 were CD45RO-negative and were positively selected for CCR7, with terminally differentiated effector memory CD45RA+ cells excluded. Sequencing used immunoSEQ multiplex PCR; TCRdb keeps in-frame clones, though not all of them. Counted here are hundreds of thousands of clones, about 95% occurring once; the ten biggest clones make up approximately 0.11%. The specimen was naive CD8+ T cells sorted from blood. The receptors shown here come from a woman aged 25 to 39 in good health.

This clone was seen a single time. The chain uses TRBV7-8 and TRBJ1-5; perhaps TRBD1 as D (5 bases). Trimming shortened V by 0 bases and J by 4 bases, and 7 bases separated the two germline ends. Germline CDR1 is SGHVS and CDR2 is FQNEAQ. CDR3 size: 14 residues. CDR3 residues: CASSLAGVNQPQHF. The CDR3 DNA sequence: TGTGCCAGCAGCTTAGCAGGGGTAAATCAGCCCCAGCATTTT.

The sample holds one count of this clone. This chain joins TRBV2 and TRBJ2-1; D gene unclear. The CDR3 has 13 residues. V was trimmed by 10 bases and J by 4 bases, leaving 14 bases between them. Germline CDR1 SNHLY, CDR2 FYNNEI. The CDR3, as DNA: TGTGCCACCGGGCCTAGAAAATACAATGAGCAGTTCTTC. As protein: CATGPRKYNEQFF.

The chain employs TRBV19 and TRBJ1-2, with TRBD1 matching over 10 bases. The length of the CDR3 is 15 residues. Unmatched junction bases numbered 11, after V lost 5 bases and J lost 8 bases. From germline, CDR1 is LNHDA and CDR2 SQIVND (reference sequence). CDR3 coding DNA: TGTGCCAGTAGTCTTCAGACAGGGGGCTTAGAAGGCTACACCTTC. Encoded protein: CASSLQTGGLEGYTF.

This sequence joins TRBV7-8 and TRBJ2-3; 8 nucleotides line up with TRBD2. Germline loops: CDR1 SGHVS, CDR2 FQNEAQ. V dropped 1 base and J dropped 4; count of bases not matched to a gene: 4. CDR3 length: 15 amino acids. The CDR3 DNA is TGTGCCAGCAGCTTAGTTATAGCGGGATCAGATACGCAGTATTTT. It is translated as CASSLVIAGSDTQYF.

This clone showed up just once. The J gene is TRBJ1-1, the V gene TRBV4-1; D is unclear. CDR3 size: 14 residues. Per germline, CDR1 MGHRA and CDR2 YSYEKL. V lost 0 bases, J lost 6 bases, and 11 bases lay in between. The CDR3 nucleotides read TGCGCCAGCAGCCAAGATAGTCGGCCTCCTGAAGCTTTCTTT. It specifies CASSQDSRPPEAFF.

The chain is built from TRBV11-2 and TRBJ2-5, with TRBD2 matching over 9 bases. The CDR3 has 18 residues. V lost 5 bases and J lost 2; bases outside the gene matches: 15. CDR1 is SGHAT, CDR2 FQNNGV, per germline. CDR3 DNA: TGTGCCAGCAGCGGACCCTGGACGACTAGCGGAATACAAGAGACCCAGTACTTC. It yields the protein CASSGPWTTSGIQETQYF.

The chain is built from TRBV27 and TRBJ1-1; the D gene is possibly TRBD1 (5 bases). Germline assignment: CDR1 MNHEY and CDR2 SMNVEV (reference sequence). V lost 0 bases to trimming and J lost 4 bases, with 9 bases between them. This CDR3 is built from 14 residues. CDR3 bases: TGTGCCAGCAGTTTATCTGGGGCAGCCACTGAAGCTTTCTTT. It yields the protein CASSLSGAATEAFF.

Concerning this clone itself: Other DNA sequences in this sample translate to the same CDR3. The chain couples TRBV28 to TRBJ1-2; D may be TRBD1 (5 bases). V shed 3 bases and J shed 8 bases, with 10 bases lying between them. Germline CDR1 is MDHEN and CDR2 is SYDVKM. The CDR3 totals 12 residues. CDR3 loop: CASSFGTGGYTF. The CDR3 region has the DNA TGTGCCAGCAGTTTTGGGACGGGGGGCTACACCTTC.

The V gene is TRBV5-6, the J gene TRBJ2-5; D is undetermined. The CDR3 sequence is 13 residues long. With 4 bases removed from V and 5 bases from J, the gap between germline ends came to 12 bases. Per the germline V gene, CDR1 is SGHDT and CDR2 is YYEEEE. The CDR3 region has the DNA TGTGCCAGCAGCCTTATCCCCATGGAGACCCAGTACTTC. It yields the protein CASSLIPMETQYF.

The J gene is TRBJ2-4, the V gene TRBV5-6, with TRBD1 matching over 7 bases. The germline V gene has CDR1 SGHDT and CDR2 YYEEEE. The CDR3 consists of 15 residues. J gave up 6 bases and V 0 bases, and 6 bases lay outside the gene matches. The CDR3 DNA is TGTGCCAGCAGCTTGGCCCTGACAGGGACAAACATTCAGTACTTC. This gives the protein CASSLALTGTNIQYF.

The chain carries TRBV5-1 and TRBJ2-1; 11 nucleotides line up with TRBD2. CDR3 length: 17 residues. The germline V gene encodes CDR1 SGHRS and CDR2 YFSETQ. Trimming cost V 0 bases and J 4 bases; bases outside gene matches: 6. The CDR3 region has the DNA TGCGCCAGCAGCTTGGGGACTAGCGGGTGGGGTTACAATGAGCAGTTCTTC. It codes for CASSLGTSGWGYNEQFF.

The chain carries TRBV6-6 and TRBJ1-4; 7 positions agree with TRBD1. The ends lost 4 bases at V and 5 bases at J; junction bases unmatched: 4. The CDR3 contains 14 residues. Germline CDR1 MNHNY, CDR2 SVGAGI (reference sequence). The CDR3 DNA follows: TGTGCCAGCAGTTTGACAGGGACAAATGAAAAACTGTTTTTT. It is translated as CASSLTGTNEKLFF.

This clone was detected only once. The chain has TRBV11-3 and TRBJ2-5, with 7 nucleotides matching TRBD2. This CDR3 has 14 residues. The junction had 9 bases not matched to a gene; V was cut back by 0 bases and J by 11 bases. Germline V gene data show CDR1 as SGHNT and CDR2 as YENEEA. The CDR3, as DNA: TGTGCCAGCAGCTTAGATGGGAGGGCCTCTGAGCAGTACTTC. Its protein product is CASSLDGRASEQYF.

This chain links TRBV19 with TRBJ1-1; D gene uncertain. The CDR3 is made up of 13 amino acids. Germline values: CDR1 LNHDA, CDR2 SQIVND (reference sequence). Trimming shortened V by 11 bases and J by 3 bases, and 16 bases separated the two germline ends. CDR3 loop: CACWDKRDTEAFF. As DNA, the CDR3 is TGTGCCTGTTGGGATAAAAGAGACACTGAAGCTTTCTTT.

This chain joins TRBV7-9 and TRBJ2-3; TRBD1 matches 8 bases. CDR1 is SEHNR and CDR2 is FQNEAQ in the germline V gene (reference sequence). The ends lost 1 base at V and 0 bases at J; junction bases unmatched: 0. This CDR3 is 15 amino acids long. This chain's CDR3 is CASSLGQGSTDTQYF. CDR3 bases: TGTGCCAGCAGCTTAGGACAGGGGAGCACAGATACGCAGTATTTT. The full variable domain, rest sourced from reference TRBV7-9 and TRBJ2-3, is DTGVSQNPRHKITKRGQNVTFRCDPISEHNRLYWYRQTLGQGPEFLTYFQNEAQLEKSRLLSDRFSAERPKGSFSTLEIQRTEQGDSAMYLCASSLGQGSTDTQYFGPGTRLTVL.

CDR3: CASSLRGSSNQPQHF. Written as DNA, the CDR3 is TGTGCCAGCAGTTTACGGGGTTCGAGCAATCAGCCCCAGCATTTT. The chain links TRBV28 to TRBJ1-5; no firm D call. The germline gives CDR1 MDHEN, CDR2 SYDVKM. V gave up 2 bases and J gave up 1 base, with 9 bases separating them. The CDR3 runs 15 residues.

V usage is TRBV6-6 and J usage is TRBJ2-3; D is perhaps TRBD2 (6 bases). V shed 3 bases and J shed 4 bases, with 17 bases lying between them. The V gene's germline CDR1 is MNHNY and CDR2 SVGAGI (reference sequence). CDR3 length: 16 residues. CDR3 DNA: TGTGCCAGCAGTTATTCCAGACTAGTCCTCGCAGATACGCAGTATTTT. Its translation is CASSYSRLVLADTQYF.

This chain joins TRBV13 and TRBJ1-2; 9 bases fit TRBD1. CDR3 length equals 14 residues. Germline V gene data show CDR1 as PRHDT and CDR2 as FYEKMQ (reference sequence). The V and J ends lost 7 bases and 8 bases, in that order; junction bases with no gene match: 11. The CDR3 bases are TGTGCCAGCACCCTCGGGACAGGGAACGTCGGCTACACCTTC. This gives the protein CASTLGTGNVGYTF.

The chain has TRBV7-6 and TRBJ2-3, with D possibly matching TRBD2 (5 bases). The CDR3 spans 17 residues. V was pared by 5 bases and J by 1 base, with 19 bases between. CDR1 and CDR2 from the germline V gene are SGHVS and FNYEAQ. The CDR3 region is CASSTTDTGRGTDTQYF. The CDR3 coding sequence is TGTGCCAGCAGCACTACCGATACGGGAAGGGGCACAGATACGCAGTATTTT. Full variable domain (remainder filled in from reference TRBV7-6 and TRBJ2-3): GAGVSQSPRYKVTKRGQDVALRCDPISGHVSLYWYRQALGQGPEFLTYFNYEAQQDKSGLPNDRFSAERPEGSISTLTIQRTEQRDSAMYRCASSTTDTGRGTDTQYFGPGTRLTVL.

The chain has TRBV10-3 and TRBJ1-1, with 10 bases aligning to TRBD1. The V gene end was trimmed by 3 bases and the J gene end by 2 bases; junction bases not matched to a gene: 12. Germline CDR1 ENHRY, CDR2 SYGVKD. The CDR3 covers 18 residues. DNA of the CDR3: TGTGCCATCAGTGAAACGTTTGGGACAGGGGCCGTAAACACTGAAGCTTTCTTT. Translating gives CAISETFGTGAVNTEAFF.